The present entry profiles one TCR beta chain with its context. What it binds is unknown. The PCR had 60 Vbeta and 13 Jbeta primers. Assay used: immunoSEQ multiplex PCR; TCRdb lists only in-frame clones, some missing. The sample's table shows tens of thousands of clones. The sample originates from a study of cytomegalovirus exposure and HLA in healthy donors. Study-wide findings and caveats: In an earlier analysis, about 87% or about 30%: the productive usage of most TCR beta V segments. DRB1 had the most TCR associations and HLA-C the fewest, a later analysis found, with rates varying by HLA locus. Analyses of presence and absence presupposed an approximately uniform sequencing depth across donors.

The clonotype comes from a man in his fifties or sixties in good health and CMV-seropositive. The sample taken for sequencing was PBMCs.

The CDR3 bases are TGTGCCAGCAGTTCACGCCGGGACAGGGACACAGATACGCAGTATTTT. Its protein product is CASSSRRDRDTDTQYF. The chain links TRBV27 to TRBJ2-3; 9 nucleotides agree with TRBD1. This CDR3 is 16 amino acids long. Trimming cost V 4 bases and J 2 bases; bases outside gene matches: 7. Germline V gene sequence: CDR1 MNHEY, CDR2 SMNVEV (reference sequence).